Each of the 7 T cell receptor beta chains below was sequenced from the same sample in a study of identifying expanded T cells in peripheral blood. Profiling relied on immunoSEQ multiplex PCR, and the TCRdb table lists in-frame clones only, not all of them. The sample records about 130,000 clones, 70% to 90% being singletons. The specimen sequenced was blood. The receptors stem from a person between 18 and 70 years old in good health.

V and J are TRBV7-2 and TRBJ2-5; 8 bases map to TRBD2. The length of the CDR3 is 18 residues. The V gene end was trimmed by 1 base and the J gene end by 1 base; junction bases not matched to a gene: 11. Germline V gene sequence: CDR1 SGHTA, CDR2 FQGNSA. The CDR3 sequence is CASSLVIGGGLIQETQYF. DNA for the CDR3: TGTGCCAGCAGCTTAGTCATCGGGGGGGGCCTCATCCAAGAGACCCAGTACTTC.

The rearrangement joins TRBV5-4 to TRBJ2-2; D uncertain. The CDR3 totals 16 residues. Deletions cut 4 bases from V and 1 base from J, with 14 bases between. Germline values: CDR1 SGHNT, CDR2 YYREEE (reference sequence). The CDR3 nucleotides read TGTGCCAGCAGCGGCCTCGGCAGCCTGAACACCGGGGAGCTGTTTTTT. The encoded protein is CASSGLGSLNTGELFF.

The CDR3 reads CASSVGAGSQETQYF. The CDR3 bases are TGTGCCAGCAGCGTAGGCGCAGGGAGTCAAGAGACCCAGTACTTC. This chain connects TRBV9 to TRBJ2-5; D might be TRBD1 or TRBD2, each matching 5 bases. The CDR3 extends over 15 amino acids. The germline V gene has CDR1 SGDLS and CDR2 YYNGEE. V gave up 0 bases and J gave up 2 bases, with 11 bases separating them.

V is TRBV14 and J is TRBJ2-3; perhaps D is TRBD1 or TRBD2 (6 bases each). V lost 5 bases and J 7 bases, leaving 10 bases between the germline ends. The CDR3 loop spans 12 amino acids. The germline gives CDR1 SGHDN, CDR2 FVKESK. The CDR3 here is CASSLGGNTQYF. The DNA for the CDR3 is TGTGCCAGCAGCTTAGGGGGGAATACGCAGTATTTT.

In DNA form, the CDR3 reads TGTGCCAGCAGCTTAGCCGGGGGAGGGGATCTACGCGAGCAGTACTTC. It encodes CASSLAGGGDLREQYF. V gene TRBV7-2 combines with J gene TRBJ2-7; the match to TRBD2 covers 7 bases. There are 16 residues in the CDR3. Germline CDR1 SGHTA, CDR2 FQGNSA. V was pared by 0 bases and J by 6 bases, with 11 bases of the junction left unmatched.

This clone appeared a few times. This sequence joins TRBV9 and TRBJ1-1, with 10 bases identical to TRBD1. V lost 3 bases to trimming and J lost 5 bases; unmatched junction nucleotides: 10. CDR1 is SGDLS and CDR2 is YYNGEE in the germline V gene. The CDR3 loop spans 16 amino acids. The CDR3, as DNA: TGTGCCAGCAGCGACGATGCCGGGACAGGGGAAACTGAAGCTTTCTTT. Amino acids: CASSDDAGTGETEAFF.

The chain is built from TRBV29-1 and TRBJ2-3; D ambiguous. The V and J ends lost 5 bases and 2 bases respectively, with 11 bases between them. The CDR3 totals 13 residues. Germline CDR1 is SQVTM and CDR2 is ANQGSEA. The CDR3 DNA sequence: TGCAGCGTTAAAAACCGGAACACAGATACGCAGTATTTT. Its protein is CSVKNRNTDTQYF.